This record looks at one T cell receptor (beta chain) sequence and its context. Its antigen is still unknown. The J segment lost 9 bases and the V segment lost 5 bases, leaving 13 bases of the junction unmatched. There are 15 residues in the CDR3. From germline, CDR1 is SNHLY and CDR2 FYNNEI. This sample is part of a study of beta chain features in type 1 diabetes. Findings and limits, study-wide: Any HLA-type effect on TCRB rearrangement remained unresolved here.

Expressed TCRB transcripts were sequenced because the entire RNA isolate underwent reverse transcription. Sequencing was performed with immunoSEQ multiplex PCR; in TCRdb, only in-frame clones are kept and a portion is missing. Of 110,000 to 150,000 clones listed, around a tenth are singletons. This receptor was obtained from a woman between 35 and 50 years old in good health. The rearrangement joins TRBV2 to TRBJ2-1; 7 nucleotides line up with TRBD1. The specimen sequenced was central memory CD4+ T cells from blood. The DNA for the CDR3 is TGTGCCAGCAGTCTGACAGGGTCTATGAGCTTTGAGCAGTTCTTC. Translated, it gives CASSLTGSMSFEQFF.